This TCR beta chain was sequenced during a study of blood T cell repertoires in COVID-19 (dated by TCRdb to about 2020). Context from the whole study: Collaborator samples came from the United States, Italy and Spain and covered acute and convalescent phases of COVID-19. The dataset comprised deeply sampled blood TCRbeta repertoires from subjects exposed to, actively infected with, or recovered from COVID-19. Where HLA class I and class II types were available, the types were taken from metadata supplied by the sample provider, not from assay-based typing. The material from the prospective study consisted of cDNA or gDNA derived from T cells, B-cell-depleted T cells, or PBMCs. Samples came from the ongoing ImmuneRACE study (first 160 participants) plus 1,254 subjects from 6 global collaborators. The sample metadata nearly always contained a de-identified subject ID, COVID-19 status, age in years and sex. The repertoires were released in a freely available public database meant as a resource for research on the immune response to SARS-CoV-2.

Each collaborating institution followed its own protocols to collect whole blood in K2EDTA tubes. For TCRbeta analysis, collaborators shipped samples in one of three forms: frozen whole blood, isolated PBMCs, or DNA extracted from either of those sample types. What the work shows at the level of the full study, not this receptor alone: The quantity of clinical and demographic metadata differed by source and by participant and was supplied without curation.

Regarding this clone: It has no known antigen specificity. Base qualities are not provided; no much larger clone lies one nucleotide away.

Inclusive of the bounding cysteine and phenylalanine, the CDR3 is 14 residues long. Here the CDR3 DNA is all that survives: 42 bases in frame from base 1. The junction shows trimming of 8 bases on V and 5 bases on J, and the gene matches do not reach 7 bases of it. The immunoSEQ Assay, a bias-controlled multiplex PCR, was used to amplify TCRbeta CDR3 regions from genomic DNA. The original pipeline was this. The number of nucleated cells in each sample was estimated by amplification of reference gene primers within the assay. To quantify the absolute abundance of each unique TCRbeta CDR3 rearrangement, sequence reads were collapsed and filtered. For each sample, productive Simpson clonality was calculated as the square root of Simpson's diversity index over productive rearrangements. The table was pulled from immuneACCESS by TCRdb, which kept in-frame rearrangements only. Such tables lose some clones; where checked, under half of the loss comes from unresolved V genes, and the rest has no known cause. From that table come the V and J calls and clone size; the DNA was used to work out D and trimming. A total of about 67,000 clones appear in this sample, approximately 87% of them only once. The top ten hold just under 4.5% of the sample.

The clonotype originates from a man aged 50 or older with active COVID-19. The chain is made from TRBV23-1 and TRBJ1-1, with 11 middle bases fitting TRBD1. TRBV23-1 is designated an ORF whose function remains uncertain. The sequenced material came from peripheral blood. The CDR3 is CASGGTGGRTEAFF. Here is the DNA: TGCGCCAGCGGGGGGACAGGGGGTCGTACTGAAGCTTTCTTT.